This is a list of T cell receptor beta chains from one sample in a study of CD8+ T cells in alopecia areata. Repertoires were generated with immunoSEQ multiplex PCR, while TCRdb's copy carries only in-frame clones and drops some. This table holds more than 150,000 clones, under 60% found once. This specimen was CD8+ T cells sorted from blood, taken at week 24, from a patient treated with tofacitinib. These receptors all stem from a human donor with alopecia areata. Both conserved end residues are part of each CDR3.

v_call	j_call	cdr3_aa
TRBV29-1	TRBJ1-1	CSVPYSTVNTEAFF
TRBV4-2	TRBJ2-2	CASSQEQGTGELFF
TRBV5-1	TRBJ1-2	CASSLDPGPDYGYTF
TRBV6-5	TRBJ1-4	CASSYGRRTTNEKLFF
TRBV29-1	TRBJ1-2	CSVEDRGYGYTF
TRBV10-2	TRBJ1-6	CASSEPGRGSHSPLHF
TRBV27	TRBJ2-5	CASSLVRGRGETQYF
TRBV9	TRBJ2-5	CASSRRDTAGETQYF
TRBV9	TRBJ2-1	CASSVGGGTYNEQFF
TRBV7-2	TRBJ2-1	CASSYTGRDYNEQFF
TRBV27	TRBJ1-1	CASSLSNSRSQVEAFF
TRBV11-3	TRBJ1-1	CASSLSTGTEAFF
TRBV27	TRBJ2-2	CASSWSSGGSGELFF
TRBV5-4	TRBJ1-1	CASSKQGPNTEAFF
TRBV7-6	TRBJ2-3	CASSSGSSGGADTQYF
TRBV5-1	TRBJ2-7	CASSFDWDRVYEQYF
TRBV15	TRBJ2-7	CATSRSGTADEQYF
TRBV7-6	TRBJ2-7	CASGTYEQYF
TRBV29-1	TRBJ2-7	CSVEGGPYREQYF
TRBV7-2	TRBJ2-7	CASTPDGTSGGWYEQYF
TRBV6-5	TRBJ1-3	CASSYTVGRGNTIYF
TRBV4-1	TRBJ2-1	CASSQERGSFNEQFF
TRBV30	TRBJ2-1	CAWSSGQNNEQFF
TRBV13	TRBJ1-6	CASSLASSYNSPLHF
TRBV12-5	TRBJ1-2	CASGLGRNYGYTF
TRBV18	TRBJ1-1	CASSPQGQGGTEAFF
TRBV27	TRBJ2-2	CASSFGATGELFF
TRBV29-1	TRBJ1-2	CSVHPDREGGYTF
TRBV29-1	TRBJ1-2	CSATPGTEGYTF
TRBV30	TRBJ2-5	CAWNTGLAKETQYF
TRBV30	TRBJ1-2	CAWSVGGGYGYTF
TRBV20-1	TRBJ2-7	CSAPYEQYF
TRBV27	TRBJ1-5	CASSPLDSNQPQHF
TRBV4-1	TRBJ1-5	CASSSHYRGNQPQHF
TRBV27	TRBJ1-1	CASSLNPQVGTEAFF
TRBV2	TRBJ1-1	CASSEATGVAFF
TRBV5-6	TRBJ2-5	CASSPGTTRTQYF
TRBV7-8	TRBJ2-1	CASSRQGSHEQFF
TRBV6-1	TRBJ2-2	CASSEALTLTGELFF
TRBV29-1	TRBJ2-7	CSVEGTGKAYEQYF
TRBV15	TRBJ2-3	CATRRTSGGRDTQYF
TRBV7-9	TRBJ1-2	CASSIGTGNGYTF
TRBV30	TRBJ2-1	CAWSQDRSPYNEQFF
TRBV11-2	TRBJ1-3	CASRGGRSGNTIYF
TRBV5-6	TRBJ1-2	CASSLGRGDGYTF
TRBV30	TRBJ1-6	CAWSVGSYNSPLHF
TRBV27	TRBJ1-2	CASSSRDGPYGYTF
TRBV7-9	TRBJ2-7	CASSLSDRPYEQYF
TRBV30	TRBJ1-1	CAWGNAPEAFF